These T cell receptor beta chains were read from a single sample in a study of blood T cells in healthy people across ages. TCRdb itself ran the 5' RACE reads through MiXCR, one entry per CDR3 protein. The sample records roughly 500,000 distinct CDR3 sequences, roughly a quarter being singletons. Sequencing input: blood. Every receptor here comes from a woman in her 70s in good health. Both conserved end residues are part of each CDR3. The order of the fields is CDR3 protein, CDR3 DNA, clone size, V gene, D gene, J gene. A D gene is named only where the DNA matches it firmly. Not all rows give a size; the values are once, few, many and, for expanded clones, a class.

CASSASRTGIEAFF TGTGCCAGCAGTGCATCAAGGACAGGGATTGAAGCTTTCTTT . TRBV6-1 TRBD1 TRBJ1-1
CASSFGTYNEQFF TGTGCCAGCAGCTTCGGGACTTATAATGAGCAGTTCTTC many TRBV7-8 . TRBJ2-1
CASSQPHQGSYEQYF TGCGCCAGCAGCCAACCCCACCAGGGCTCCTACGAGCAGTACTTC many TRBV5-1 . TRBJ2-7
CASSYSSLSLFF TGTGCCAGCAGTTACTCGAGTTTAAGCCTGTTTTTT few TRBV6-2/TRBV6-3 . TRBJ1-4
CSARRGFGTDTQYF TGCAGTGCTAGAAGGGGGTTTGGCACAGATACGCAGTATTTT once TRBV20-1 . TRBJ2-3
CSVEDQQAGHYEQYF TGCAGCGTTGAAGATCAGCAGGCAGGGCACTACGAGCAGTACTTC . TRBV29-1 . TRBJ2-7
CASSMGQGAANEKLFF TGTGCCAGCAGCATGGGACAGGGGGCAGCTAATGAAAAACTGTTTTTT . TRBV11-2 TRBD1 TRBJ1-4
CSARDPRTDSYEQYF TGCAGTGCTAGAGATCCACGGACAGACTCCTACGAGCAGTACTTC . TRBV20-1 . TRBJ2-7
CATRGQGSTDTQYF TGTGCCACCAGGGGACAGGGGAGCACAGATACGCAGTATTTT . TRBV24-1 TRBD1 TRBJ2-3
CASSQGSGRTNSPLHF TGCGCCAGCAGCCAAGGGTCCGGGAGGACCAATTCACCCCTCCACTTT . TRBV4-3 . TRBJ1-6
CASSLAGQGTSGANVLTF TGTGCCAGCAGCTTAGCGGGACAGGGGACCTCTGGGGCCAACGTCCTGACTTTC . TRBV7-8 TRBD1 TRBJ2-6
CASSLGGTTQSGANVLTF TGTGCCAGCAGCTTGGGCGGGACTACCCAGTCTGGGGCCAACGTCCTGACTTTC once TRBV5-4 TRBD2 TRBJ2-6
CASPVGGEETQYF TGTGCCAGCCCGGTGGGGGGCGAAGAGACCCAGTACTTC few TRBV12-3/TRBV12-4 . TRBJ2-5
CASSDPGTDNEKLFF TGTGCCAGCAGTGACCCCGGGACAGATAATGAAAAACTGTTTTTT . TRBV25-1 TRBD1 TRBJ1-4
CATRDTDTQYF TGTGCCACCAGGGACACAGATACGCAGTATTTT . TRBV24-1 . TRBJ2-3
CASSLRISGANVLTF TGTGCCAGCAGTTTGCGCATCTCTGGGGCCAACGTCCTGACTTTC . TRBV27 . TRBJ2-6
CASSPRPPGDTQYF TGCGCCAGCAGCCCGCGGCCCCCCGGAGATACGCAGTATTTT . TRBV4-3 . TRBJ2-3
CASSWGQGSYTF TGTGCCAGCAGCTGGGGACAGGGGAGCTACACCTTC . TRBV5-8 TRBD1 TRBJ1-2
CASSFRRGGGYNEQFF TGTGCCAGCAGCTTCCGACGGGGCGGGGGTTACAATGAGCAGTTCTTC . TRBV7-8 TRBD2 TRBJ2-1
CASSYSFSGNSPLHF TGTGCCAGCAGTTACTCGTTTAGCGGGAATTCACCCCTCCACTTT . TRBV6-5 . TRBJ1-6
CAWRLSGGYEQYF TGTGCCTGGAGGCTGAGCGGGGGCTACGAGCAGTACTTC . TRBV30 TRBD2 TRBJ2-7
CASSPGTSEDTQYF TGTGCCAGCAGCCCCGGGACTAGCGAAGATACGCAGTATTTT few TRBV3-1 TRBD2 TRBJ2-3
CASSLELTYNSPLHF TGTGCCAGCAGCTTAGAACTAACCTATAATTCACCCCTCCACTTT . TRBV7-2 . TRBJ1-6
CASSFLAGVSTDTQYF TGTGCCAGCAGCTTTTTGGCGGGGGTCAGCACAGATACGCAGTATTTT . TRBV7-2 TRBD2 TRBJ2-3
CSATGLSNTGELFF TGCAGTGCTACGGGGCTCTCTAACACCGGGGAGCTGTTTTTT . TRBV20-1 . TRBJ2-2
CSVYGTPNTEAFF TGCAGCGTTTACGGGACACCGAACACTGAAGCTTTCTTT . TRBV29-1 . TRBJ1-1
CSARLPLAGGHNEQFF TGCAGTGCTAGGCTACCACTAGCGGGGGGGCACAATGAGCAGTTCTTC few TRBV20-1 TRBD2 TRBJ2-1
CATKTVQETQYF TGTGCCACCAAAACAGTACAAGAGACCCAGTACTTC few TRBV10-3 . TRBJ2-5
CASSPGTVLETQYF TGCGCCAGCAGCCCTGGGACGGTTTTAGAGACCCAGTACTTC few TRBV5-1 . TRBJ2-5
CASSSTYRGRTDTQYF TGTGCCAGCAGTTCTACCTACAGGGGGAGGACAGATACGCAGTATTTT . TRBV12-3/TRBV12-4 TRBD1 TRBJ2-3
CASSQDWRTSGSYEQYF TGTGCCAGCAGCCAAGATTGGAGGACTAGCGGTTCCTACGAGCAGTACTTC . TRBV4-2 TRBD2 TRBJ2-7
CASSPREGNTIYF TGTGCCAGCTCACCACGCGAGGGAAACACCATATATTTT few TRBV18 . TRBJ1-3
CASSYEGLDNQPQHF TGTGCCAGCAGTTATGAGGGTCTGGACAATCAGCCCCAGCATTTT . TRBV27 . TRBJ1-5
CASNQEGSNEKLFF TGTGCCAGCAACCAAGAGGGGTCTAATGAAAAACTGTTTTTT few TRBV6-5 . TRBJ1-4
CATSTGEGNTIYF TGTGCCACCTCCACAGGGGAGGGGAACACCATATATTTT . TRBV7-9 TRBD1 TRBJ1-3
CASSPRPRGYNEQFF TGTGCCAGCAGTCCCCGGCCCAGGGGTTACAATGAGCAGTTCTTC . TRBV12-3/TRBV12-4 . TRBJ2-1
CASSVQSEVSGNTIYF TGTGCCAGCAGCGTCCAGTCAGAAGTCTCTGGAAACACCATATATTTT . TRBV9 . TRBJ1-3
CASTKAVPTDTQYF TGTGCCAGCACCAAAGCGGTTCCCACAGATACGCAGTATTTT . TRBV21-1 . TRBJ2-3
CASSERFGRPYEQYF TGTGCCAGCAGTGAGAGATTTGGTCGCCCCTACGAGCAGTACTTC few TRBV27 . TRBJ2-7
CSAREPSSEKLFF TGCAGTGCTAGAGAGCCATCGTCGGAAAAACTGTTTTTT . TRBV20-1 . TRBJ1-4
CSASLAGPYEKLFF TGCAGTGCTAGTTTGGCGGGACCCTATGAAAAACTGTTTTTT few TRBV20-1 . TRBJ1-4
CASSPNGYEQYF TGTGCCAGCAGCCCCAACGGCTACGAGCAGTACTTC . TRBV9 . TRBJ2-7
CASSPSRGRNTEAFF TGTGCCAGCAGCCCATCCAGGGGGCGGAACACTGAAGCTTTCTTT few TRBV9 TRBD1 TRBJ1-1
CASSLAGPTEQFF TGTGCCAGCAGCTTAGCGGGGCCTACCGAGCAGTTCTTC . TRBV5-6 TRBD2 TRBJ2-1
CASTYIGGGNTEAFF TGTGCCAGCACGTACATCGGGGGAGGGAACACTGAAGCTTTCTTT . TRBV6-1 . TRBJ1-1
CASSPQGRSYEQYF TGTGCCAGCAGCCCACAGGGACGGTCCTACGAGCAGTACTTC few TRBV9 . TRBJ2-7
CASSLGGGTYDPQYF TGTGCCAGCAGCTTAGGGGGCGGGACTTATGATCCCCAGTACTTC few TRBV7-2 . TRBJ2-5
CASGSNSGEGQWSYNEQFF TGTGCTAGTGGTTCCAATAGCGGGGAAGGACAGTGGTCCTACAATGAGCAGTTCTTC few TRBV12-5 TRBD2 TRBJ2-1
CASSPVLAGITGELFF TGTGCCAGCTCCCCTGTTCTAGCGGGGATCACCGGGGAGCTGTTTTTT few TRBV18 TRBD2 TRBJ2-2
CSVSPGYEQYF TGCAGCGTTTCCCCGGGGTACGAGCAGTACTTC . TRBV29-1 . TRBJ2-7
CASSLVGRGNSPLHF TGTGCCAGCAGCTTAGTGGGACGAGGTAATTCACCCCTCCACTTT . TRBV7-9 . TRBJ1-6
CASSQDAERTQYF TGCGCCAGCAGCCAAGACGCGGAGAGAACGCAGTATTTT . TRBV4-3 . TRBJ2-3
CASSVGVSYEQYF TGTGCCAGCAGTGTGGGGGTCTCCTACGAGCAGTACTTC . TRBV2 . TRBJ2-7
CASSFYSGGETQYF TGCGCCAGCAGCTTTTACAGCGGGGGGGAGACCCAGTACTTC few TRBV5-1 TRBD2 TRBJ2-5
CAGSADREEQYF TGTGCCGGCAGTGCGGACAGGGAAGAGCAGTACTTC . TRBV2 TRBD1 TRBJ2-7